This T cell receptor beta chain is drawn from a study of STAT5B mutations in CD4+ large granular lymphocyte leukemia. Study information: Among healthy donors, a particular HLA allele went with more CDR3 'QG' motifs.

The length of the CDR3 is 16 residues. Trimming cost V 1 base and J 8 bases, with 16 bases left between them. Per the germline V gene, CDR1 is SGDLS and CDR2 is YYNGEE. The assay was run at survey level. Method: immunoSEQ multiplex PCR; TCRdb's copy keeps in-frame clones and lacks some. Of some 32,000 clones in the sample, 74% were seen once. About this clone: Its matching antigen is unknown.

Study-level points and caveats: TRBV06-family usage was enriched in top patient clones (8/27) versus controls (2/35). Around 25% of private leukemic clonotypes occurred rarely in other patients' non-leukemic repertoires.

This chain links TRBV9 with TRBJ1-6, with D tentatively TRBD1 (6 bases). Sequenced material: CD4+ T cells from blood buffy coats. This sequence was found in a human donor in good health. The CDR3, as DNA: TGTGCCAGCAGCGTATCCCCCTACAGGGTGGATTCACCCCTCCACTTT. Translation: CASSVSPYRVDSPLHF.